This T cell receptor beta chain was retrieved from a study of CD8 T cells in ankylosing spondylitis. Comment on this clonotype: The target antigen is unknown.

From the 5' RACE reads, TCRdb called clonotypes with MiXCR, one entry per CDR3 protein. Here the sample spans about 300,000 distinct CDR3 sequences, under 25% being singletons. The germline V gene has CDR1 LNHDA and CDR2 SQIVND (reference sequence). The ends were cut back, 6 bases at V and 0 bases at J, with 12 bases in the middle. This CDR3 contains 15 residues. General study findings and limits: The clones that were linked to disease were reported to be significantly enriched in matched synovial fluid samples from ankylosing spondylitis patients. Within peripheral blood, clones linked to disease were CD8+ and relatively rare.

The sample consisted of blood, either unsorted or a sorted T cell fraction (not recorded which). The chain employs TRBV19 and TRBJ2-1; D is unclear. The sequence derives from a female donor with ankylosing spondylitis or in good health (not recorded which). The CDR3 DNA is TGTGCCAGTAGGCACGACCCGAGCTCCTACAATGAGCAGTTCTTC. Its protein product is CASRHDPSSYNEQFF.